These 14 T cell receptor beta chains came from one sample sequenced in a study of T cells in Graves' hyperthyroidism and ophthalmopathy. There were TCR beta CDR3 regions amplified from RNA transcripts. A first-round RT-PCR of the TCR CDR3 used the HTBI primer set. TCRdb analysed the multiplex PCR reads with MiXCR anew, one entry per CDR3 protein. The table has 350,000 or so distinct CDR3 sequences, approximately 18% seen once. The material sequenced was blood. Receptors originate from a woman aged 25-40 years with Graves' hyperthyroidism that later progressed to Graves' ophthalmopathy.

This chain connects TRBV6-1 to TRBJ2-7; TRBD2 matches 13 bases. There are 14 residues in the CDR3. Unmatched junction bases numbered 2, after V lost 6 bases and J lost 3 bases. Per the germline V gene, CDR1 is MNHNS and CDR2 is SASEGT. CDR3 coding DNA: TGTGCCAGCAGCCGGACTAGCGGGAGCTACGAGCAGTACGTC. The encoded protein is CASSRTSGSYEQYV.

This clonotype was recorded only once. This chain links TRBV5-4 with TRBJ2-7; the D is unclear. The CDR3 has 15 amino acids. CDR1 and CDR2 (germline): SGHNT, YYREEE (reference sequence). V was clipped by 5 bases and J by 0 bases, with 15 bases between them. CDR3 DNA: TGTGCCAGCAGTTCGGGCGGTGCTACCTCCTACGAGCAGTACTTC. Translated, it gives CASSSGGATSYEQYF.

Ten or more counts support this clonotype. The chain uses TRBV20-1 and TRBJ1-6, with 10 bases aligning to TRBD1. Unmatched junction bases numbered 11, after V lost 3 bases and J lost 9 bases. CDR1 and CDR2 (germline): DFQATT, SNEGSKA (reference sequence). CDR3 size: 16 residues. The CDR3 DNA is TGCAGTGCTAGGGGCGGGGACAGGGGAACGCGTTCACCCCTCCACTTT. It is translated as CSARGGDRGTRSPLHF.

This clonotype was counted ten times or more. The chain employs TRBV11-1 and TRBJ2-3; no firm D call. Trimming pared 1 base from V and 2 bases from J, leaving 13 bases between. The CDR3 sequence is 16 residues long. Per germline, CDR1 SGHAT and CDR2 FQDESV (reference sequence). The CDR3 sequence: CASSLGSLLLTDTQYF. In DNA, the CDR3 is TGTGCCAGCAGCTTAGGTTCCCTCCTCCTCACAGATACGCAGTATTTT. The full variable domain, its missing parts supplied by reference TRBV11-1 and TRBJ2-3, is EAEVAQSPRYKITEKSQAVAFWCDPISGHATLYWYRQILGQGPELLVQFQDESVVDDSQLPKDRFSAERLKGVDSTLKIQPAELGDSAMYLCASSLGSLLLTDTQYFGPGTRLTVL.

This clonotype was counted at least ten times. This rearrangement joins TRBV12-3 or TRBV12-4 to TRBJ2-1; D unclear. V was pared by 6 bases and J by 4 bases, with 7 bases between. The CDR3 is 12 residues long. CDR3 amino acids: CASRPLYNEQFF. DNA of the CDR3: TGTGCCAGCAGACCACTGTACAATGAGCAGTTCTTC.

This clonotype has a count of ten or more. V and J are TRBV7-8 and TRBJ2-7; D remains unclear. V lost 2 bases and J 2 bases, leaving 10 bases between the germline ends. The CDR3 extends over 14 amino acids. Germline CDR1 and CDR2: SGHVS and FQNEAQ. This CDR3 is CASSLSGSTYEQYF. The CDR3 nucleotides read TGTGCCAGCAGCTTATCCGGCTCTACCTACGAGCAGTACTTC. The variable domain in full, with the rest retrieved from reference TRBV7-8 and TRBJ2-7, is GAGVSQSPRYKVAKRGQDVALRCDPISGHVSLFWYQQALGQGPEFLTYFQNEAQLDKSGLPSDRFFAERPEGSVSTLKIQRTQQEDSAVYLCASSLSGSTYEQYFGPGTRLTVT.

This clonotype was counted ten times or more. This rearrangement joins TRBV27 to TRBJ1-1; D gene uncertain. The germline V gene has CDR1 MNHEY and CDR2 SMNVEV (reference sequence). The CDR3 length is 13 residues. Trimming removed 4 bases at V and 1 base at J, with 7 bases between. CDR3: CASSWTQNTEAFF. As DNA, the CDR3 is TGTGCCAGCAGTTGGACGCAGAACACTGAAGCTTTCTTT.

This clonotype was detected a few times. The rearrangement links TRBV15 to TRBJ2-2; 9 bases are shared with TRBD1. The CDR3 covers 16 residues. Germline-derived CDR1 and CDR2 are LNHNV and YYDKDF (reference sequence). V shed 2 bases, J shed 6 bases, and the junction held 7 bases outside the gene matches. For the CDR3, the DNA is TGTGCCACCAGCAGATCCCGGGACAGGGTACCCGGGGAGCTGTTTTTT. Its protein product is CATSRSRDRVPGELFF.

Note on this clonotype: This sequence may be a read error, since a much larger clone differs from it by one base. CDR3 sequence: CSARDEGEPTDTQYF. The CDR3 region has the DNA TGCAGTGCTAGAGATGAGGGGGAGCCCACAGATACGCAGTATTTT. The chain carries TRBV20-1 and TRBJ2-3; D is possibly TRBD1 (6 bases). Between the trimmed V and J ends, which lost 0 bases and 2 bases, there was a span of 12 bases. Germline V gene lookup returns CDR1 DFQATT and CDR2 SNEGSKA (reference sequence). There are 15 residues in the CDR3.

The chain carries TRBV19 and TRBJ2-2, with D hard to call. The CDR3 is 14 residues long. Trimming took 11 bases from V and 2 from J, leaving 15 bases between them. The germline CDR1 and CDR2 sequences are LNHDA and SQIVND (reference sequence). The CDR3 region has the DNA TGTGCCTGTGAGGCCCTTGGTAACACCGGGGAGCTGTTTTTT. Translated: CACEALGNTGELFF.

J is TRBJ2-1 and V is TRBV2; 10 bases fit TRBD2. CDR3 size: 15 residues. Germline V gene lookup returns CDR1 SNHLY and CDR2 FYNNEI. The trim removed 6 bases at V and 3 bases at J, leaving 5 bases unmatched. The CDR3 region is CASRSGRGFYNEQFF. The DNA for the CDR3 is TGTGCCAGCAGGAGCGGGAGGGGTTTCTACAATGAGCAGTTCTTC.

This clonotype was detected ten times or more. The gene calls are TRBV20-1 and TRBJ1-1; D is ambiguous. Per the germline V gene, CDR1 is DFQATT and CDR2 is SNEGSKA (reference sequence). This CDR3 has 18 residues. With 0 bases removed from V and 4 bases from J, the gap between germline ends came to 24 bases. As DNA, the CDR3 is TGCAGTGCTAGAGATTTTGGAGGGCGCTACACAATCCCCACTGAAGCTTTCTTT. Encoded protein: CSARDFGGRYTIPTEAFF.

This clonotype appeared a few times. CDR3 in DNA: TGTGCCAGCAGCCCTGGGGGCATGGGGGAGCAGTACTTC. Translating it yields CASSPGGMGEQYF. V and J are TRBV7-9 and TRBJ2-7; weak D call: TRBD1 (6 bases). V was cut by 5 bases and J by 7 bases, with 15 bases left in between. The length of the CDR3 is 13 residues. CDR1 and CDR2 (germline): SEHNR, FQNEAQ (reference sequence).

This clonotype has a handful of counts. J is TRBJ1-2 and V is TRBV28, with D perhaps matching TRBD1 (6 bases). V was shortened by 6 bases and J by 2 bases, with 10 bases between the two germline ends. The CDR3 is 13 amino acids. Germline CDR1 and CDR2: MDHEN and SYDVKM. In nucleotides, the CDR3 is TGTGCCAGCAGCTGGACAGTAAACTATGGCTACACCTTC. It translates to CASSWTVNYGYTF.